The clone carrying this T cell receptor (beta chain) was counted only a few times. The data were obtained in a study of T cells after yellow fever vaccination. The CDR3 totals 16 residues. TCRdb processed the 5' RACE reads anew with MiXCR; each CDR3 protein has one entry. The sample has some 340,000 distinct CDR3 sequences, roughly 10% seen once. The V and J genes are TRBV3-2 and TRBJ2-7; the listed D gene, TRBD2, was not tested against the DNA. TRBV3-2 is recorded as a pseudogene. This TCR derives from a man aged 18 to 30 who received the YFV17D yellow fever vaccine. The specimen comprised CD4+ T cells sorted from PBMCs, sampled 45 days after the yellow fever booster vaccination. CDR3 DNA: TGTGCCAGCAGCCAATCGCCTAGCGGGGCTCCCTACGAGCAGTACTTC. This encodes CASSQSPSGAPYEQYF.